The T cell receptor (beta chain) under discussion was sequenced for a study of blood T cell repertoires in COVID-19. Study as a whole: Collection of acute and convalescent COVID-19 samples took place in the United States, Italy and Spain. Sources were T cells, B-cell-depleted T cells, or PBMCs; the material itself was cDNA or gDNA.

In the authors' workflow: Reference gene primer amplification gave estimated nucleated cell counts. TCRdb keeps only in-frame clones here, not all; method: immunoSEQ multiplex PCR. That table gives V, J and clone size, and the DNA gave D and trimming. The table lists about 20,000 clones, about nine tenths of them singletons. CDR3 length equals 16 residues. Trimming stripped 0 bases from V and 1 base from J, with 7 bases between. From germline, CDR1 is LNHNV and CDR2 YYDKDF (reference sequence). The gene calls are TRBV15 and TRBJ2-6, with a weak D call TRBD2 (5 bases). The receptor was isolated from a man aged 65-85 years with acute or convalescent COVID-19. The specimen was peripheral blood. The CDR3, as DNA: TGTGCCACCAGCAGAGACCGGGAATCTGGGGCCAACGTCCTGACTTTC. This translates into CATSRDRESGANVLTF. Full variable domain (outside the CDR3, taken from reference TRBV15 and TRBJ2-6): DAMVIQNPRYQVTQFGKPVTLSCSQTLNHNVMYWYQQKSSQAPKLLFHYYDKDFNNEADTPDNFQSRRPNTSFCFLDIRSPGLGDTAMYLCATSRDRESGANVLTFGAGSRLTVL.